The 29 T cell receptor beta chains below were found in one sample sequenced in a study of T cell repertoires in cytomegalovirus infection. MiXCR, run by TCRdb on the reads, gives a single entry per CDR3 protein. The sample has 60,000 to 75,000 distinct CDR3 sequences; 20% to 25% are singletons. No antigen has been identified for these receptors. Sequenced material: PBMCs, sequenced either directly or after in vitro stimulation (not recorded which). The receptors were sampled from a human donor in good health (CMV status not recorded). Some clones in this sample may be carry-over from other donors' samples.

The chain recombines TRBV2 with TRBJ2-5, with D maybe TRBD2 (6 bases). The CDR3 loop spans 14 amino acids. Germline V CDR1 and CDR2: SNHLY, FYNNEI. V lost 3 bases and J lost 2, with 10 bases in between. The CDR3 loop reads CASSELTSQETQYF. The CDR3 DNA follows: TGTGCCAGCAGTGAGCTGACTAGTCAAGAGACCCAGTACTTC.

This clonotype was detected only a few times. The rearrangement joins TRBV20-1 to TRBJ2-7; tentatively, D is TRBD2 (5 bases). The CDR3 is made up of 15 amino acids. In germline, CDR1 is DFQATT, CDR2 SNEGSKA (reference sequence). Trimming took 3 bases from V and 0 from J, leaving 15 bases between them. The CDR3 DNA reads as TGCAGTGCTAGGGACTTCTGGGAAAGCTCCTACGAGCAGTACTTC. It encodes CSARDFWESSYEQYF.

The J gene is TRBJ2-5, the V gene TRBV6-6; the D call may be TRBD1 or TRBD2 (5 bases each). Germline V lookup: CDR1 MNHNY, CDR2 SVGAGI (reference sequence). Trimming took 7 bases from V and 5 from J, leaving 20 bases between them. The CDR3 spans 15 residues. The CDR3 coding sequence is TGTGCCAGCACCCCCGGACGGCAGGGACGGGAGACCCAGTACTTC. This gives the protein CASTPGRQGRETQYF.

In this sample, this clonotype turned up a few times. The V and J genes are TRBV19 and TRBJ2-5, with D unclear. The V gene lost 5 bases and the J gene lost 3 bases, with 16 bases spanning the gap. CDR3 length: 15 residues. Germline V CDR1 and CDR2: LNHDA, SQIVND (reference sequence). The CDR3 region has the DNA TGTGCCAGTAGTCCCTCCTGGATCGGTGAAGAGACCCAGTACTTC. It translates to CASSPSWIGEETQYF.

This clonotype turned up a few times. The chain couples TRBV4-3 to TRBJ2-1, with D perhaps matching TRBD1 or TRBD2 (7 bases each). This CDR3 comprises 19 residues. In germline, CDR1 is LGHNA, CDR2 YSLEER. V was clipped by 1 base and J by 8 bases, with 27 bases between them. In DNA, the CDR3 is TGCGCCAGCAGCCAAGGCAGGGGGGGGCCCCTACGCCTTGGGGATGAGCAGTTCTTC. It encodes CASSQGRGGPLRLGDEQFF.

This clonotype was observed at least ten times. The chain links TRBV6-2 or TRBV6-3 to TRBJ2-7; D unresolved. V was trimmed by 2 bases and J by 2 bases, leaving 19 bases between them. From germline, CDR1 is MNHEY and CDR2 SVGEGT. CDR3 length equals 17 residues. CDR3: CASSYDENIPLPYEQYF. DNA of the CDR3: TGTGCCAGCAGTTACGATGAGAATATACCCTTACCCTACGAGCAGTACTTC.

This chain uses TRBV10-3 with TRBJ1-1; 8 nucleotides align to TRBD1. The CDR3 is 14 amino acids. V gave up 2 bases and J gave up 1 base; unmatched junction bases: 0. The germline gives CDR1 ENHRY, CDR2 SYGVKD. This chain's CDR3 is CAISEGTGNTEAFF. In nucleotides, the CDR3 is TGTGCCATCAGTGAGGGGACAGGGAACACTGAAGCTTTCTTT.

V is TRBV5-6 and J is TRBJ2-7; D unclear. The CDR3 has 15 residues. Trimming took 3 bases from V and 2 from J, leaving 15 bases between them. Germline V gene data show CDR1 as SGHDT and CDR2 as YYEEEE. CDR3 in amino acids: CASSSNGPLTYEQYF. The CDR3 nucleotides read TGTGCCAGCAGCTCCAACGGACCCTTGACCTACGAGCAGTACTTC.

The rearrangement uses TRBV29-1 and TRBJ2-7, with 11 bases fitting TRBD2. V was clipped by 7 bases and J by 9 bases; unmatched bases: 5. The CDR3 is made up of 11 amino acids. CDR1 is SQVTM and CDR2 is ANQGSEA in the germline V gene. The CDR3 spells CSASLAGVQYV. CDR3 coding DNA: TGCAGCGCCTCACTAGCGGGAGTGCAGTACGTC.

There are a few counts of this clonotype. The genes are TRBV28 and TRBJ1-5, with a weak D call TRBD1 (6 bases). The germline CDR1 and CDR2 sequences are MDHEN and SYDVKM. Trimming cost V 6 bases and J 5 bases, with 14 bases left between them. CDR3 length: 14 residues. The CDR3 DNA sequence: TGTGCCAGCAGGGAAAACACAGGGTATCAGCCCCAGCATTTT. This codes for CASRENTGYQPQHF.

The chain carries TRBV4-3 and TRBJ2-2; 7 bases match TRBD1. The CDR3 contains 16 residues. The germline V gene encodes CDR1 LGHNA and CDR2 YSLEER. J lost 1 base, V lost 5 bases, and 7 bases had no gene match. The chain's CDR3 is CASSTRQGVNTGELFF. CDR3 nucleotides: TGCGCCAGCAGCACCCGACAGGGAGTGAACACCGGGGAGCTGTTTTTT.

This clonotype occurred a few times. The chain couples TRBV20-1 to TRBJ2-4, with D hard to call. The V and J ends lost 1 base and 6 bases respectively, with 13 bases between them. The CDR3 has 14 amino acids. The germline gives CDR1 DFQATT, CDR2 SNEGSKA (reference sequence). The CDR3 region is CSARGTIIPNIQYF. In DNA, the CDR3 is TGCAGTGCTAGAGGGACCATAATACCAAACATTCAGTACTTC.

This clonotype occurred many times. The chain uses TRBV7-2 and TRBJ2-4; no clear D. CDR1 SGHTA and CDR2 FQGNSA come from the germline V gene. V was clipped by 2 bases and J by 0 bases, with 14 bases between them. The CDR3 consists of 17 residues. Here the CDR3 DNA reads TGTGCCAGCAGCTTAACGCCCAGCGAAACAGCCAAAAACATTCAGTACTTC. It specifies CASSLTPSETAKNIQYF.

Ten or more counts support this clonotype. V is TRBV7-6 and J is TRBJ1-4, with TRBD1 as a possible D gene (5 bases). CDR3 length equals 14 residues. V was pared by 1 base and J by 5 bases, with 8 bases between. The germline CDR1 and CDR2 sequences are SGHVS and FNYEAQ. CDR3 sequence reads: CASSLGQGNEKLFF. The DNA for the CDR3 is TGTGCCAGCAGCTTAGGGCAGGGCAATGAAAAACTGTTTTTT. Drawing the rest from reference TRBV7-6 and TRBJ1-4, the complete variable domain is GAGVSQSPRYKVTKRGQDVALRCDPISGHVSLYWYRQALGQGPEFLTYFNYEAQQDKSGLPNDRFSAERPEGSISTLTIQRTEQRDSAMYRCASSLGQGNEKLFFGSGTQLSVL.

The rearrangement joins TRBV7-2 to TRBJ2-5; 9 bases line up with TRBD1. CDR3 size: 14 residues. Germline CDR1 reads SGHTA; CDR2 reads FQGNSA. The V gene end was trimmed by 4 bases and the J gene end by 5 bases; junction bases not matched to a gene: 5. The CDR3 reads CASSWTGDVETQYF. The CDR3, as DNA: TGTGCCAGCAGCTGGACAGGGGATGTGGAGACCCAGTACTTC.

The CDR3 is CASSSRRGDQETQYF. The CDR3 DNA follows: TGTGCCAGCAGCTCCCGTCGGGGAGATCAAGAGACCCAGTACTTC. This rearrangement joins TRBV7-2 to TRBJ2-5; the D gene is possibly TRBD2 (5 bases). Trimming took off 4 bases at V and 2 bases at J, with 14 bases between the two ends. CDR1 and CDR2 from the germline V gene are SGHTA and FQGNSA. This CDR3 comprises 15 residues.

This clonotype has more than one count but fewer than ten. V and J are TRBV20-1 and TRBJ1-5; TRBD1 agrees at 8 bases. The V and J ends lost 3 bases and 6 bases, in that order; junction bases with no gene match: 4. Germline loops: CDR1 DFQATT, CDR2 SNEGSKA (reference sequence). The CDR3 consists of 13 residues. The CDR3: CSASPRGPQPQHF. The CDR3 region has the DNA TGCAGTGCTAGTCCCAGGGGGCCTCAGCCCCAGCATTTT.

This clonotype came up once. A much larger clonotype is one base distant, so this may be a read error. The V gene is TRBV7-2, the J gene TRBJ2-2; D remains unclear. The germline CDR1 and CDR2 sequences are SGHTA and FQGNSA. This CDR3 region has 13 residues. The CDR3 sequence: CAGSVDWVGELFF. The CDR3 DNA reads TGTGCCGGCAGCGTCGACTGGGTCGGGGAGCTGTTTTTT. The whole variable domain, filled in from reference TRBV7-2 and TRBJ2-2, reads GAGVSQSPSNKVTEKGKDVELRCDPISGHTALYWYRQSLGQGLEFLIYFQGNSAPDKSGLPSDRFSAERTGGSVSTLTIQRTQQEDSAVYLCAGSVDWVGELFFGEGSRLTVL.

This clonotype was picked up many times. J is TRBJ2-7 and V is TRBV7-3; D is uncertain. The CDR3 has 14 residues. Germline V gene lookup returns CDR1 SGHTA and CDR2 FQGTGA. Trimming took 3 bases from V and 3 from J, leaving 12 bases between them. The CDR3: CASSLSSSHYEQYF. The CDR3 DNA reads as TGTGCCAGCAGCTTGTCTTCGTCACACTACGAGCAGTACTTC.

J is TRBJ2-2 and V is TRBV7-3; no clear D gene. This CDR3 has 12 amino acids. V lost 2 bases, J lost 6 bases, and 4 bases lay in between. Germline CDR1 reads SGHTA; CDR2 reads FQGTGA. CDR3: CASSLVPGELFF. The CDR3 bases are TGTGCCAGCAGCTTAGTCCCCGGGGAGCTGTTTTTT.

The chain joins TRBV20-1 to TRBJ2-3; 9 bases fit TRBD2. From germline, CDR1 is DFQATT and CDR2 SNEGSKA (reference sequence). The trim removed 4 bases at V and 7 bases at J, leaving 15 bases unmatched. The CDR3 totals 16 residues. The CDR3 coding sequence is TGCAGTGCTACCATGATCATCACTAGCGGGCTGAATACGCAGTATTTT. Translating it yields CSATMIITSGLNTQYF.

This clonotype occurred once. The V and J genes are TRBV11-2 and TRBJ2-4; the D gene is possibly TRBD1 (7 bases). V lost 3 bases and J 7 bases, leaving 16 bases between the germline ends. Germline CDR1 is SGHAT and CDR2 is FQNNGV. This CDR3 contains 15 residues. The CDR3 DNA reads as TGTGCCAGCAGCTTCGGGATCTCAGGGGGGAACATTCAGTACTTC. Translation: CASSFGISGGNIQYF.

The chain has TRBV7-2 and TRBJ2-1; 7 bases agree with TRBD2. The V gene's germline CDR1 is SGHTA and CDR2 FQGNSA. The CDR3 has 16 amino acids. The trim removed 4 bases at V and 7 bases at J, leaving 13 bases unmatched. In DNA, the CDR3 is TGTGCCAGCAGCTCAGTGGGTTCTAGCGGTTGGAATGAGCAGTTCTTC. It specifies CASSSVGSSGWNEQFF.

This clonotype was found a few times. The chain is built from TRBV7-8 and TRBJ2-1, with 7 bases that match TRBD2. The J segment lost 2 bases and the V segment lost 3 bases, leaving 16 bases of the junction unmatched. The CDR3 is made up of 19 amino acids. The germline gives CDR1 SGHVS, CDR2 FQNEAQ. CDR3 sequence: CASSLKGSHGRRAYNEQFF. CDR3 nucleotide sequence: TGTGCCAGCAGCTTGAAGGGTTCTCACGGGAGGAGGGCCTACAATGAGCAGTTCTTC.

Only a few counts were recorded for this clonotype. The chain carries TRBV7-2 and TRBJ2-3; possibly TRBD2 for D (6 bases). The CDR3 sequence is 15 residues long. Germline V gene lookup returns CDR1 SGHTA and CDR2 FQGNSA. V lost 2 bases and J lost 4, with 13 bases in between. The CDR3 nucleotides read TGTGCCAGCAGCTTAATCGGGGGTAACCCAGATACGCAGTATTTT. This codes for CASSLIGGNPDTQYF. Full variable domain (remainder filled in from reference TRBV7-2 and TRBJ2-3): GAGVSQSPSNKVTEKGKDVELRCDPISGHTALYWYRQSLGQGLEFLIYFQGNSAPDKSGLPSDRFSAERTGGSVSTLTIQRTQQEDSAVYLCASSLIGGNPDTQYFGPGTRLTVL.

The V and J genes are TRBV11-2 and TRBJ2-2; 9 bases line up with TRBD1. CDR3 length equals 18 residues. Germline CDR1 is SGHAT and CDR2 is FQNNGV. Trimming at V came to 5 bases and at J to 5 bases, leaving 15 bases not matched to a gene. This chain's CDR3 is CASSHPNYRGLGTGELFF. CDR3 sequence (DNA): TGTGCCAGCAGCCATCCAAATTACAGGGGGCTGGGGACCGGGGAGCTGTTTTTT.

This clonotype was seen a few times. The J gene is TRBJ2-2, the V gene TRBV6-2 or TRBV6-3, with D possibly matching TRBD2 (5 bases). The CDR3 contains 16 residues. V lost 2 bases to trimming and J lost 0 bases, with 10 bases between them. CDR1 MNHEY and CDR2 SVGEGT come from the germline V gene. CDR3 sequence (DNA): TGTGCCAGCAGTTACCAAAGGAGGACGAACACCGGGGAGCTGTTTTTT. It translates to CASSYQRRTNTGELFF.

As regards this clonotype: This could be a read error, since a much larger clone is one nucleotide away. The chain has TRBV7-9 and TRBJ1-2; tentatively, D is TRBD1 (6 bases). Germline CDR1 SEHNR, CDR2 FQNEAQ (reference sequence). The CDR3 has 14 residues. The CDR3 protein is CASSTGDRLSGYAF. CDR3 nucleotides: TGTGCCAGCAGTACCGGAGACAGGCTGAGCGGCTACGCCTTC.

The rearrangement joins TRBV5-5 to TRBJ2-5, with a weak D call TRBD2 (6 bases). This CDR3 region has 15 residues. Trimming took off 4 bases at V and 5 bases at J, with 18 bases between the two ends. Germline lookup yields CDR1 SGHKS and CDR2 YYEKEE (reference sequence). CDR3 in amino acids: CASSRDFGLGETQYF. As DNA, the CDR3 is TGTGCCAGCAGCCGGGACTTCGGCTTAGGGGAGACCCAGTACTTC.